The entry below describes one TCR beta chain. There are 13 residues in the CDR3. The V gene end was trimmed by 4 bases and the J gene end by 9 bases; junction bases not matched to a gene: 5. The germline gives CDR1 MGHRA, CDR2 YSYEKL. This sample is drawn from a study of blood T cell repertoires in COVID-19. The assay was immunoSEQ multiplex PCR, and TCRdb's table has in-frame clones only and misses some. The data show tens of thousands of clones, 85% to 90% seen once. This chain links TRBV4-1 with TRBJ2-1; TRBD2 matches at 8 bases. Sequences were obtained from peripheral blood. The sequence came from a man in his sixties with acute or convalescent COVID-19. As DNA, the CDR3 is TGCGCCAGCAGCCTCCACAGCGGGAGTGAGCAGTTCTTC. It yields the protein CASSLHSGSEQFF.